The rows below give T cell receptor beta chains drawn from one sample of a study of T cell responses to AZD1222 COVID-19 vaccine. Clones were sequenced by immunoSEQ multiplex PCR, and TCRdb holds only the in-frame ones, with some missing. The sample lists over 100,000 clones, roughly 92% occurring once. The sequencing used peripheral blood, collected on day 0 of AZD1222 vaccination. All receptors derive from an adult in good health. Each CDR3 is given without its conserved first and last residue.

CDR3: ASSPPRGGRETQY
V: TRBV9
J: TRBJ2-5

CDR3: ASSPSLSETQY
V: TRBV18
J: TRBJ2-5

CDR3: ASRAPPGEFQF
V: TRBV2
J: TRBJ2-1

CDR3: ASSTMADTQY
V: TRBV19
J: TRBJ2-3

CDR3: ATSRSGSQETQY
V: TRBV19
J: TRBJ2-5

CDR3: ASSLPSAYGGYT
V: TRBV7-9
J: TRBJ1-2

CDR3: ASSLGAGTKGYGYT
V: TRBV5-4
J: TRBJ1-2

CDR3: ASSLGQALRDGYT
V: TRBV7-9
J: TRBJ1-2

CDR3: AWSVGVGETQY
V: TRBV30
J: TRBJ2-5

CDR3: ASSLAVGRVIKAF
V: TRBV5-8
J: TRBJ1-1

CDR3: ASSYSESST
V: TRBV6-6
J: TRBJ1-2

CDR3: ATSEGQTEQF
V: TRBV24-1
J: TRBJ2-1

CDR3: ASSPEAGVINEQF
V: TRBV5-4
J: TRBJ2-1

CDR3: ASSKPPHRGYT
V: TRBV19
J: TRBJ1-2

CDR3: ASSVGYSNQPQH
V: TRBV25-1
J: TRBJ1-5

CDR3: ASSLQGAPLYGYT
V: TRBV27
J: TRBJ1-2

CDR3: SASPGGPQH
V: TRBV20-1
J: TRBJ1-5

CDR3: ASSPPTGLDTGELF
V: TRBV18
J: TRBJ2-2

CDR3: ASSLQPRGRGELF
V: TRBV27
J: TRBJ2-2

CDR3: ASSGGPTRSYNEQF
V: TRBV7-9
J: TRBJ2-1

CDR3: AWSHRTGGRNTIY
V: TRBV30
J: TRBJ1-3

CDR3: AWSVNRGRTDTQY
V: TRBV30
J: TRBJ2-3

CDR3: SARQGYEQY
V: TRBV20-1
J: TRBJ2-7

CDR3: ASSYSINHNQPQH
V: TRBV6-5
J: TRBJ1-5

CDR3: ASSPAGLGTDTQY
V: TRBV18
J: TRBJ2-3

CDR3: ASSQATGRRGGESSYNEQF
V: TRBV4-2
J: TRBJ2-1

CDR3: ASSLNPSTGTEAF
V: TRBV4-1
J: TRBJ1-1

CDR3: ASSEAGGWNTEAF
V: TRBV6-1
J: TRBJ1-1

CDR3: ASSGQMNTEAF
V: TRBV12-3/TRBV12-4
J: TRBJ1-1

CDR3: ASRIGGSGTEAF
V: TRBV2
J: TRBJ1-1

CDR3: ASSLGQANYGYT
V: TRBV5-1
J: TRBJ1-2

CDR3: SASDPSDYDNEQF
V: TRBV20-1
J: TRBJ2-1

CDR3: ASRERVNTEAF
V: TRBV2
J: TRBJ1-1

CDR3: ASSPRVMGNYGYT
V: TRBV5-4
J: TRBJ1-2

CDR3: ASSPGGNSNQPQH
V: TRBV7-2
J: TRBJ1-5

CDR3: ASSQAERLAGGQETQY
V: TRBV14
J: TRBJ2-5

CDR3: ATSDPLALAGADTQY
V: TRBV24-1
J: TRBJ2-3

CDR3: ASRGGRDIEAF
V: TRBV10-2
J: TRBJ1-1

CDR3: ATSDFTEQF
V: TRBV24-1
J: TRBJ2-1

CDR3: ASKTGGNEQF
V: TRBV19
J: TRBJ2-1

CDR3: ASSIAGAYNEQF
V: TRBV9
J: TRBJ2-1

CDR3: ASSFDPNYGYT
V: TRBV2
J: TRBJ1-2

CDR3: ASSYRDYEKLF
V: TRBV6-5
J: TRBJ1-4

CDR3: ASSKETRDQPQH
V: TRBV21-1
J: TRBJ1-5

CDR3: ASSEANLNYGYT
V: TRBV6-1
J: TRBJ1-2

CDR3: ASSFRGDATNEKLF
V: TRBV5-5
J: TRBJ1-4

CDR3: ARSTNEQF
V: TRBV6-5
J: TRBJ2-1